The 3 T cell receptor beta chains given below trace back to one sample, sequenced in a study of blood T cell repertoires in COVID-19. The method was immunoSEQ multiplex PCR; TCRdb's version includes in-frame clones alone and lacks a portion of them. The sample lists about 440,000 clones; about 87% were seen once. The sample taken for sequencing was peripheral blood. All receptors derive from a woman in her 50s with COVID-19, enrolled during active disease.

The chain carries TRBV6-5 and TRBJ2-7; D is unclear. V was pared by 6 bases and J by 2 bases, with 14 bases between. The germline V gene encodes CDR1 MNHEY and CDR2 SVGAGI. The CDR3 length is 14 residues. Written as DNA, the CDR3 is TGTGCCAGCAGGGCTACGCGGAATACCTACGAGCAGTACTTC. It codes for CASRATRNTYEQYF.

This sequence joins TRBV19 and TRBJ1-2; TRBD1 matches at 7 bases. Per the germline V gene, CDR1 is LNHDA and CDR2 is SQIVND (reference sequence). This CDR3 contains 12 residues. V dropped 9 bases and J dropped 4; count of bases not matched to a gene: 5. CDR3 sequence (DNA): TGTGCCAGCCGGGACAGCTTCTATGGCTACACCTTC. It codes for CASRDSFYGYTF.

This clone was seen a few times. V and J are TRBV19 and TRBJ1-1, with D possibly TRBD1 on 6 matching bases. This CDR3 is built from 15 residues. The germline V gene has CDR1 LNHDA and CDR2 SQIVND (reference sequence). Trimming took 2 bases from V and 0 from J, leaving 10 bases between them. The chain's CDR3 is CASSIQQGLNTEAFF. CDR3 coding DNA: TGTGCCAGTAGTATACAACAGGGATTGAACACTGAAGCTTTCTTT.